The TCR beta chain described here comes from a study of cytomegalovirus exposure and HLA in healthy donors. CDR3 length: 12 residues. Germline CDR1 is GTSNPN and CDR2 is SVGIG (reference sequence). Trimming removed 3 bases from V and 9 bases from J; junction bases left unmatched: 0. About this clone itself: Its antigen is not identified.

Findings and caveats of the study: Most of the CMV-associated TCR beta chains (in a later analysis) appeared to be HLA-restricted. The authors reported that TCR beta sequences could predict HLA-A and HLA-B alleles. These predictions were accurate for most subjects in the first cohort.

PCR was performed using 60 Vbeta and 13 Jbeta primers. The assay was immunoSEQ multiplex PCR, and TCRdb's table has in-frame clones only and misses some. The sample carries more than 100,000 clones, roughly 66% recorded once. The J gene is TRBJ2-7, the V gene TRBV30; 15 bases agree with TRBD2. The sample was PBMCs. This TCR came from a man aged 18 to 35 in good health and CMV-seronegative. The CDR3 region has the DNA TGTGCCTGGAGGGGACTAGCGGGAGGGCAGTACTTC. Its translation is CAWRGLAGGQYF.